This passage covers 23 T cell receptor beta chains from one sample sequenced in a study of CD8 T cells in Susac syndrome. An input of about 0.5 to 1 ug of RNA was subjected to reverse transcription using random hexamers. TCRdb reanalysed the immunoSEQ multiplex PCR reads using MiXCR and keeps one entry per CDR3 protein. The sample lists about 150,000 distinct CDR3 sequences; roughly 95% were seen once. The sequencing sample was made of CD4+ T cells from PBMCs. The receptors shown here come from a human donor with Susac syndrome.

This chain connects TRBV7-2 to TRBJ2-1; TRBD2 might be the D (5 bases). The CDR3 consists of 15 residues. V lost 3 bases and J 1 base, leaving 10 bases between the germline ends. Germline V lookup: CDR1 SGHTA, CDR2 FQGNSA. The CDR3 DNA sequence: TGTGCCAGCAGCTTGGAAGCGGAGTCCTACAATGAGCAGTTCTTC. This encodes CASSLEAESYNEQFF.

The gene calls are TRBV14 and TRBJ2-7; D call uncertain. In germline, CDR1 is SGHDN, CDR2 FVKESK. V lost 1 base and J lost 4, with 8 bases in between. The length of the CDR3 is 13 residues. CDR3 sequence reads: CASSQVTGYEQYF. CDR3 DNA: TGTGCCAGCAGCCAAGTGACGGGTTACGAGCAGTACTTC.

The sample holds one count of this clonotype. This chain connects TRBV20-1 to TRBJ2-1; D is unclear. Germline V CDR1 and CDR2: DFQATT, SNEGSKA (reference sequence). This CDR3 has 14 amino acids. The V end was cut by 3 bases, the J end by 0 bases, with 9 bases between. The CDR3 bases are TGCAGTGCTAGTTGGTTCCGCTCCTACAATGAGCAGTTCTTC. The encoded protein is CSASWFRSYNEQFF.

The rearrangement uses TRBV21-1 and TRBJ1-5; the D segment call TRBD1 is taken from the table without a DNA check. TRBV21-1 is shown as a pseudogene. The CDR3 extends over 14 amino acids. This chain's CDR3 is CASSRGRHNQPQHF. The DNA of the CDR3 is TGTGCCAGCAGCAGGGGGAGACACAATCAGCCCCAGCATTTT.

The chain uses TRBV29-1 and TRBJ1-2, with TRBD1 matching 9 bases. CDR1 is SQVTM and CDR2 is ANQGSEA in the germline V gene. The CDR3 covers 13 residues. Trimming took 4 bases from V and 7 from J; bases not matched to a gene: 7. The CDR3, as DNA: TGCAGCGTTGGAGGGACAGGGCTCGGTGGCTACACCTTC. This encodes CSVGGTGLGGYTF.

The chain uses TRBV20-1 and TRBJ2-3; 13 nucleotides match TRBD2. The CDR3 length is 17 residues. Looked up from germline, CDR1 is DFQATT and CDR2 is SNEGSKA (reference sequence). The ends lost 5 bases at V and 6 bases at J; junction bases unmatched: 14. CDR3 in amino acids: CSASPPTSGGQPDTQYF. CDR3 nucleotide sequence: TGCAGTGCTTCCCCCCCGACTAGCGGGGGGCAGCCGGATACGCAGTATTTT.

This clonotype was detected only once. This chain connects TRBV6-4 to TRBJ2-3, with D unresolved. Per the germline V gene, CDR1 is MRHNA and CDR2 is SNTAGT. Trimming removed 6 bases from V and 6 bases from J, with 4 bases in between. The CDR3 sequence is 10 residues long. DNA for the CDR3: TGTGCCAGCAGCGACGATACGCAGTATTTT. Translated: CASSDDTQYF.

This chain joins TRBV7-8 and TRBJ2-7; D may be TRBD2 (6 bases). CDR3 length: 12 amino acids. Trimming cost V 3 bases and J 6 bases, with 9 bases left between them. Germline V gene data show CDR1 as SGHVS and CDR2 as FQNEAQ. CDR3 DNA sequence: TGTGCCAGCAGCTTGCGGGGAAGCGAGCAGTACTTC. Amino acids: CASSLRGSEQYF.

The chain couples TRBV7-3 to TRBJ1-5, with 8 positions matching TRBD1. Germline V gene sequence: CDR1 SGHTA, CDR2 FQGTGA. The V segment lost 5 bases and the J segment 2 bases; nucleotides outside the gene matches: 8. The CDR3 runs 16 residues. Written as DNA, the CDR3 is TGTGCCAGCAGCCCCGACAGGGGTACGGGCAATCAGCCCCAGCATTTT. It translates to CASSPDRGTGNQPQHF.

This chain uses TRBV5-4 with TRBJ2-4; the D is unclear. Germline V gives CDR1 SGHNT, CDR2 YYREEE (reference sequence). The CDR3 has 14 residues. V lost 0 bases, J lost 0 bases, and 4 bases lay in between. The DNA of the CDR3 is TGTGCCAGCAGCTTGGACAGAGCCAAAAACATTCAGTACTTC. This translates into CASSLDRAKNIQYF.

The CDR3 DNA is TGCAGCGTTTCCGGGGGAGGACAGCCCCAGCATTTT. It encodes CSVSGGGQPQHF. V usage is TRBV29-1 and J usage is TRBJ1-5; D perhaps matches TRBD1 (5 bases). The CDR3 extends over 12 amino acids. CDR1 and CDR2 from the germline V gene are SQVTM and ANQGSEA. Trimming pared 5 bases from V and 7 bases from J, leaving 12 bases between.

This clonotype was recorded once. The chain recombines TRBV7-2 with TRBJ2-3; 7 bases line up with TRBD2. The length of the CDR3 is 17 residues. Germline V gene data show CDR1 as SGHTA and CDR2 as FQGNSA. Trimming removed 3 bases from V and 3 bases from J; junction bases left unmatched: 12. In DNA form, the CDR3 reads TGTGCCAGCAGCTTGTCAAGTGCTGGGGGGGGGACAGATACGCAGTATTTT. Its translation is CASSLSSAGGGTDTQYF.

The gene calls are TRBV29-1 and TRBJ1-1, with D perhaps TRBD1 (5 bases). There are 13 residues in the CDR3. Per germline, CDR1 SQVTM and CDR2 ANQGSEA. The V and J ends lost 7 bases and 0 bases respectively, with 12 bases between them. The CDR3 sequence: CSALGGVNTEAFF. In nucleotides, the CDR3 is TGCAGCGCCCTGGGGGGAGTGAACACTGAAGCTTTCTTT.

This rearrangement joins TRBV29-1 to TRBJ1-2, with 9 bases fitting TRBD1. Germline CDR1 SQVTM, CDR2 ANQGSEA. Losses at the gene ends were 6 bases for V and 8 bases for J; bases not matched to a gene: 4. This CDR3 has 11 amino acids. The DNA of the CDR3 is TGCAGCGTGGACAGGGGACCCGGCTACACCTTC. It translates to CSVDRGPGYTF. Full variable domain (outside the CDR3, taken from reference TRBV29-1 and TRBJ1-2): SAVISQKPSRDICQRGTSLTIQCQVDSQVTMMFWYRQQPGQSLTLIATANQGSEATYESGFVIDKFPISRPNLTFSTLTVSNMSPEDSSIYLCSVDRGPGYTFGSGTRLTVV.

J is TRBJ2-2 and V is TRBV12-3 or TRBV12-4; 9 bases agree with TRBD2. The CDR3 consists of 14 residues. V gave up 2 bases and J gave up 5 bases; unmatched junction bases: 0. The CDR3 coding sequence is TGTGCCAGCAGTTTACTAGCGGGGACCGGGGAGCTGTTTTTT. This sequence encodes CASSLLAGTGELFF.

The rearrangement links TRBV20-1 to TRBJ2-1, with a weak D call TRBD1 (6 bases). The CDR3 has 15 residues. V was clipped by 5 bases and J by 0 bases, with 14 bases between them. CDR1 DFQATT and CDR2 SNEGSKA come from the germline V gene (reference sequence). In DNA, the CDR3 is TGCAGTGCTTTACAGGGTCAGAGCTCCTACAATGAGCAGTTCTTC. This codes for CSALQGQSSYNEQFF.

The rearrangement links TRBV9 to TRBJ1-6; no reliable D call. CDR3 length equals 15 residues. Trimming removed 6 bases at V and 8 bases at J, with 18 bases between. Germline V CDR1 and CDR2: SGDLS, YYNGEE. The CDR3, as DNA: TGTGCCAGCACCGTCGGGTTGGGTTCGGATTCACCCCTCCACTTT. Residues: CASTVGLGSDSPLHF.

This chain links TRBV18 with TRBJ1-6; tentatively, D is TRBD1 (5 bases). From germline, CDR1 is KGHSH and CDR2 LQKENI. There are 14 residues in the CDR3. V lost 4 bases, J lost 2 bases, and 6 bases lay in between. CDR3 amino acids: CASSRDAYNSPLHF. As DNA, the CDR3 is TGTGCCAGCTCACGGGACGCCTATAATTCACCCCTCCACTTT.

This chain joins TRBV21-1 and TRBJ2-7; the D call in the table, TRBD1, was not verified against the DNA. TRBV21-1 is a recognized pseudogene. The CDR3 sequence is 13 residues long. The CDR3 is CASSKGVRGEQYF. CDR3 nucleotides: TGTGCCAGCAGCAAGGGGGTGAGGGGGGAGCAGTACTTC.

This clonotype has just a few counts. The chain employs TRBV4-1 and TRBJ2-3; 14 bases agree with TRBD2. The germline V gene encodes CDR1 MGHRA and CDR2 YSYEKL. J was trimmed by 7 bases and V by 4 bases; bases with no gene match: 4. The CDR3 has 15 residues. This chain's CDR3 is CASSPGTSGGYTQYF. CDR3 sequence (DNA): TGCGCCAGCAGCCCCGGGACTAGCGGGGGTTATACGCAGTATTTT.

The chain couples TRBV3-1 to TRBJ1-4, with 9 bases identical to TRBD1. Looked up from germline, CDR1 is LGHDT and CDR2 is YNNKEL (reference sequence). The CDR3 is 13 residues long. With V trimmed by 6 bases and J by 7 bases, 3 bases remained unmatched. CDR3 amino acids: CASRQGAIEKLFF. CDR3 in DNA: TGTGCCAGCAGACAGGGGGCGATTGAAAAACTGTTTTTT.

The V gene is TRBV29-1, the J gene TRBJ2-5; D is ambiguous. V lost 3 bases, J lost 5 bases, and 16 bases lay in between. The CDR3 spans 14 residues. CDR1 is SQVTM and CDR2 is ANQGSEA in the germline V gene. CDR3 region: CSVDSGAWAETQYF. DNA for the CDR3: TGCAGCGTTGATTCTGGTGCCTGGGCGGAGACCCAGTACTTC.

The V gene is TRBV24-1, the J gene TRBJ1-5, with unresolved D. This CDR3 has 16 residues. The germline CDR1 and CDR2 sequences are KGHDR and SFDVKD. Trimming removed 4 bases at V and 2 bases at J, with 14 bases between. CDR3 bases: TGTGCCACCAGTGAACTAAAGTTAAGGGGCAATCAGCCCCAGCATTTT. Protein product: CATSELKLRGNQPQHF.